What follows are 13 T cell receptor beta chains derived from one specimen sequenced in a study of early stage breast cancer tumors. Produced via immunoSEQ multiplex PCR; TCRdb's table is partial and in-frame only. Counted here are roughly 57,000 clones, just over 90% occurring once; the ten biggest clones make up around 5%. Material for sequencing was blood. The receptors derive from a person aged 65-85 years with breast cancer.

The chain uses TRBV9 and TRBJ2-4, with no clear D. The CDR3 has 13 residues. The V gene's germline CDR1 is SGDLS and CDR2 YYNGEE. Deletions cut 3 bases from V and 4 bases from J, with 8 bases between. CDR3 nucleotide sequence: TGTGCCAGCAGCGGGGCCGTGAAAAACATTCAGTACTTC. This sequence encodes CASSGAVKNIQYF. Combining the CDR3 with reference TRBV9 and TRBJ2-4 gives the whole variable domain DSGVTQTPKHLITATGQRVTLRCSPRSGDLSVYWYQQSLDQGLQFLIQYYNGEERAKGNILERFSAQQFPDLHSELNLSSLELGDSALYFCASSGAVKNIQYFGAGTRLSVL.

The chain joins TRBV30 to TRBJ2-1, with D unresolved. The CDR3 has 13 residues. The germline CDR1 and CDR2 sequences are GTSNPN and SVGIG (reference sequence). Trimming removed 0 bases from V and 5 bases from J, with 8 bases in between. CDR3 residues: CAWSVSNNNEQFF. CDR3 DNA sequence: TGTGCCTGGAGTGTTAGCAACAACAATGAGCAGTTCTTC.

This rearrangement joins TRBV9 to TRBJ1-2; 9 bases fit TRBD1. CDR1 and CDR2 from the germline V gene are SGDLS and YYNGEE. The CDR3 has 14 residues. Trimming removed 4 bases from V and 4 bases from J; junction bases left unmatched: 5. CDR3 sequence reads: CASSRATGGYGYTF. DNA of the CDR3: TGTGCCAGCAGCCGTGCGACAGGGGGCTATGGCTACACCTTC. The full variable domain, completed using reference TRBV9 and TRBJ1-2, is DSGVTQTPKHLITATGQRVTLRCSPRSGDLSVYWYQQSLDQGLQFLIQYYNGEERAKGNILERFSAQQFPDLHSELNLSSLELGDSALYFCASSRATGGYGYTFGSGTRLTVV.

The CDR3 sequence is CASSPQWSGANVLTF. The CDR3 DNA is TGTGCCAGCAGTCCTCAGTGGTCTGGGGCCAACGTCCTGACTTTC. This rearrangement joins TRBV6-5 to TRBJ2-6; D is ambiguous. Germline V lookup: CDR1 MNHEY, CDR2 SVGAGI. This CDR3 contains 15 residues. The V end was cut by 5 bases, the J end by 1 base, with 9 bases between.

The chain employs TRBV19 and TRBJ2-2; D possibly corresponds to TRBD1 (6 bases). The germline V gene has CDR1 LNHDA and CDR2 SQIVND (reference sequence). This CDR3 is 15 amino acids long. Trimming left V 7 bases short and J 1 base short, with 13 bases between. CDR3: CASKSKGVNTGELFF. CDR3 nucleotides: TGTGCCAGTAAAAGTAAGGGGGTGAACACCGGGGAGCTGTTTTTT.

Written as DNA, the CDR3 is TGTGCCAGCAATCCAGCGGGGGATGTCTCCTACAATGAGCAGTTCTTC. This gives the protein CASNPAGDVSYNEQFF. The chain links TRBV9 to TRBJ2-1; 8 bases map to TRBD2. The CDR3 is made up of 16 amino acids. The germline gives CDR1 SGDLS, CDR2 YYNGEE. After removal of 6 bases from V and 0 bases from J, the junction contained 8 bases not matched to a gene.

V and J are TRBV7-9 and TRBJ2-7; maybe TRBD2 (5 bases). CDR3 length: 13 residues. Germline assignment: CDR1 SEHNR and CDR2 FQNEAQ (reference sequence). V was trimmed by 2 bases and J by 2 bases, leaving 7 bases between them. This CDR3 is CASSLHGAYEQYF. CDR3 nucleotide sequence: TGTGCCAGCAGCTTACACGGGGCCTACGAGCAGTACTTC.

The J gene is TRBJ2-5, the V gene TRBV19, with D maybe TRBD1 (7 bases). CDR3 length equals 18 residues. Between the trimmed V and J ends, which lost 0 bases and 1 base, there was a span of 18 bases. Looked up from germline, CDR1 is LNHDA and CDR2 is SQIVND (reference sequence). CDR3 sequence (DNA): TGTGCCAGTAGTATAGATTATAGCGCAGGGGGGTTCCAAGAGACCCAGTACTTC. This sequence encodes CASSIDYSAGGFQETQYF. Full variable domain (remainder filled in from reference TRBV19 and TRBJ2-5): DGGITQSPKYLFRKEGQNVTLSCEQNLNHDAMYWYRQDPGQGLRLIYYSQIVNDFQKGDIAEGYSVSREKKESFPLTVTSAQKNPTAFYLCASSIDYSAGGFQETQYFGPGTRLLVL.

J is TRBJ2-6 and V is TRBV4-3; no clear D gene. Germline CDR1 reads LGHNA; CDR2 reads YSLEER. This CDR3 spans 17 amino acids. Trimming took off 1 base at V and 0 bases at J, with 10 bases between the two ends. This CDR3 reads CASSQGARLSGANVLTF. In DNA, the CDR3 is TGCGCCAGCAGCCAAGGGGCAAGGCTCTCTGGGGCCAACGTCCTGACTTTC.

This chain connects TRBV7-9 to TRBJ1-2, with 7 bases that match TRBD1. CDR3 length: 15 residues. V was pared by 5 bases and J by 10 bases, with 16 bases of the junction left unmatched. Germline values: CDR1 SEHNR, CDR2 FQNEAQ (reference sequence). The CDR3 DNA sequence: TGTGCCAGCAGCCAGGGGACAGCCACGTTTAATTTCTACACCTTC. Translated: CASSQGTATFNFYTF.

The genes are TRBV27 and TRBJ1-5; maybe TRBD1 (5 bases). With 4 bases removed from V and 3 bases from J, the gap between germline ends came to 7 bases. CDR1 is MNHEY, CDR2 SMNVEV, per germline (reference sequence). The CDR3 runs 13 residues. Here the CDR3 DNA reads TGTGCCAGCAGTTACAGGATCAATCAGCCCCAGCATTTT. Its protein is CASSYRINQPQHF.

The gene calls are TRBV5-6 and TRBJ1-2, with 9 bases identical to TRBD1. The germline V gene encodes CDR1 SGHDT and CDR2 YYEEEE. There are 17 residues in the CDR3. After removal of 1 base from V and 2 bases from J, the junction contained 9 bases not matched to a gene. The CDR3 region is CASSLYAGTGWNYGYTF. CDR3 bases: TGTGCCAGCAGCTTGTACGCCGGGACAGGGTGGAACTATGGCTACACCTTC.

The chain couples TRBV6-4 to TRBJ2-1, with 7 bases fitting TRBD2. The junction had 10 bases not matched to a gene; V was cut back by 6 bases and J by 8 bases. The CDR3 contains 14 residues. Looked up from germline, CDR1 is MRHNA and CDR2 is SNTAGT. This CDR3 reads CASRASGEGHEQFF. As DNA, the CDR3 is TGTGCCAGCAGGGCCTCCGGGGAGGGCCATGAGCAGTTCTTC.